The T cell receptor (beta chain) described here comes from a study of shared clonotypes between healthy human individuals. General study points: Rarefaction analysis demonstrated incomplete sorted-subset sequencing notwithstanding large depth.

Using immunoSEQ multiplex PCR, the repertoire was profiled, and TCRdb retains in-frame clones only, with some absent. The sample lists some 1.5 million clones; roughly 97% were seen once. Trimming removed 7 bases from V and 0 bases from J, with 12 bases in between. Germline assignment: CDR1 MNHNS and CDR2 SASEGT. The CDR3 contains 14 residues. A note on this clone: Antigen specificity is unknown.

Specimen: naive CD4+ T cells sorted from blood. This sample's subset: CD45RA+ positively selected. The chain has TRBV6-1 and TRBJ1-1; D is undetermined. This sequence was found in a man in his thirties or forties in good health. CDR3 DNA: TGTGCCAGCATCCAACCCCAAGTGAACACTGAAGCTTTCTTT. Translation gives CASIQPQVNTEAFF.